The 28 T cell receptor beta chains below were found in one sample sequenced in a study of blood T cell repertoires in COVID-19. The table came from immunoSEQ multiplex PCR; TCRdb's copy has only in-frame clones and leaves some out. There are about 280,000 clones in the sample; 80% to 95% occur only once, and approximately 2.7% lies in the top ten. Specimen: PBMCs or T cells enriched from blood (not recorded which). These receptors all come from a man aged 35-49 years who had been exposed to COVID-19.

The genes are TRBV18 and TRBJ2-7; 7 bases match TRBD2. Germline CDR1 and CDR2: KGHSH and LQKENI. The CDR3 runs to 15 residues. The J segment lost 2 bases and the V segment lost 5 bases, leaving 9 bases of the junction unmatched. CDR3 DNA: TGTGCCAGCTCAAGAGAAGCGGGACCCACCTACGAGCAGTACTTC. Translation: CASSREAGPTYEQYF. The whole variable domain, remainder taken from reference TRBV18 and TRBJ2-7, is NAGVMQNPRHLVRRRGQEARLRCSPMKGHSHVYWYRQLPEEGLKFMVYLQKENIIDESGMPKERFSAEFPKEGPSILRIQQVVRGDSAAYFCASSREAGPTYEQYFGPGTRLTVT.

This clone was detected only once. This chain uses TRBV6-2 or TRBV6-3 with TRBJ1-2; the D gene is possibly TRBD1 (6 bases). Per germline, CDR1 MNHEY and CDR2 SVGEGT. V dropped 4 bases and J dropped 5 bases, with 17 bases sitting between them. The CDR3 consists of 15 residues. The CDR3 loop reads CASSSQGMVLYGYTF. The CDR3 DNA is TGTGCCAGCAGTTCACAGGGAATGGTACTGTATGGCTACACCTTC.

This chain links TRBV9 with TRBJ1-4, with 7 bases lining up with TRBD1. V lost 0 bases to trimming and J lost 8 bases; unmatched junction nucleotides: 10. Germline-derived CDR1 and CDR2 are SGDLS and YYNGEE. CDR3 length: 16 residues. The CDR3 DNA sequence: TGTGCCAGCAGCGTAGCAGGAGGGGGCGGTGGGGAAAAACTGTTTTTT. Residues: CASSVAGGGGGEKLFF.

The gene calls are TRBV6-5 and TRBJ1-1; 8 bases are shared with TRBD1. Germline assignment: CDR1 MNHEY and CDR2 SVGAGI. J was trimmed by 4 bases and V by 5 bases; bases with no gene match: 9. This CDR3 has 15 amino acids. The CDR3 reads CASSPQGQGSTEAFF. CDR3 DNA: TGTGCCAGCAGTCCACAAGGACAGGGCTCCACTGAAGCTTTCTTT.

J is TRBJ2-7 and V is TRBV10-3, with 11 bases aligning to TRBD1. The junction had 12 bases not matched to a gene; V was cut back by 10 bases and J by 7 bases. CDR1 is ENHRY, CDR2 SYGVKD, per germline. The CDR3 is made up of 14 amino acids. The CDR3 DNA reads as TGTGCCAGGGAGGTCGGACAGGGGGCGGAAGAGCAGTACTTC. Translated: CAREVGQGAEEQYF.

This chain joins TRBV7-2 and TRBJ2-1; 7 nucleotides match TRBD1. The length of the CDR3 is 13 residues. J was trimmed by 9 bases and V by 1 base; bases with no gene match: 3. CDR1 and CDR2 from the germline V gene are SGHTA and FQGNSA. The CDR3 region is CASSLEWDSEQFF. The CDR3 coding sequence is TGTGCCAGCAGCTTAGAATGGGACAGTGAGCAGTTCTTC.

The CDR3 sequence is CASSQDSGQGNGYTF. The CDR3 DNA reads TGCGCCAGCAGCCAAGACTCCGGACAGGGGAATGGCTACACCTTC. This chain links TRBV4-1 with TRBJ1-2, with 9 bases lining up with TRBD1. The CDR3 contains 15 residues. Germline V CDR1 and CDR2: MGHRA, YSYEKL. J was trimmed by 6 bases and V by 0 bases; bases with no gene match: 5.

V and J are TRBV3-1 (or the pseudogene TRBV3-2) and TRBJ2-6; D remains ambiguous. Trimming stripped 4 bases from V and 2 bases from J, with 9 bases between. The CDR3 runs to 15 residues. CDR1 is LGHDT and CDR2 is YNNKEL in the germline V gene (reference sequence). CDR3 sequence reads: CASSPGIPGANVLTF. CDR3 coding DNA: TGTGCCAGCAGCCCAGGTATCCCTGGGGCCAACGTCCTGACTTTC.

This chain links TRBV9 with TRBJ1-3; TRBD1 aligns across 9 bases. CDR3 length equals 17 residues. V gave up 2 bases and J gave up 1 base; unmatched junction bases: 7. Germline CDR1 reads SGDLS; CDR2 reads YYNGEE. CDR3 DNA sequence: TGTGCCAGCAGCGTTGAAACCGGGACAGGGTCTGGAAACACCATATATTTT. It encodes CASSVETGTGSGNTIYF.

The chain links TRBV10-3 to TRBJ2-7, with 8 bases aligning to TRBD2. The V and J ends lost 3 bases and 6 bases, in that order; junction bases with no gene match: 7. The CDR3 has 14 residues. Germline V CDR1 and CDR2: ENHRY, SYGVKD. The CDR3 nucleotides are TGTGCCATCAGTGAATACGGGACTAGGAGCGAGCAGTACTTC. It is translated as CAISEYGTRSEQYF.

The chain combines TRBV19 with TRBJ1-1; tentatively, D is TRBD1 (5 bases). CDR1 LNHDA and CDR2 SQIVND come from the germline V gene (reference sequence). The CDR3 extends over 13 amino acids. V was clipped by 5 bases and J by 4 bases, with 11 bases between them. CDR3 nucleotide sequence: TGTGCCAGTAGTTTTCAGGGAAGCACTGAAGCTTTCTTT. It translates to CASSFQGSTEAFF.

The rearrangement uses TRBV12-3 or TRBV12-4 and TRBJ1-2, with TRBD1 matching over 9 bases. The CDR3 extends over 13 amino acids. The V gene end was trimmed by 6 bases and the J gene end by 5 bases; junction bases not matched to a gene: 4. CDR3 nucleotide sequence: TGTGCCAGCAGACGACAGGGGGGGTATGGCTACACCTTC. Translated: CASRRQGGYGYTF.

The J gene is TRBJ2-5, the V gene TRBV30; 16 bases are shared with TRBD2. This CDR3 has 17 amino acids. Trimming at V came to 3 bases and at J to 4 bases, leaving 8 bases not matched to a gene. Germline loops: CDR1 GTSNPN, CDR2 SVGIG (reference sequence). The CDR3 DNA reads as TGTGCCTGGAGCCGCGGGACTAGCGGGAGGGCACGAGAGACCCAGTACTTC. Residues: CAWSRGTSGRARETQYF.

The chain recombines TRBV7-2 with TRBJ2-5; possible D gene TRBD2, 6 bases. Germline CDR1 SGHTA, CDR2 FQGNSA. CDR3 size: 14 residues. V dropped 6 bases and J dropped 5 bases, with 16 bases sitting between them. This CDR3 reads CASSRDSFWETQYF. In DNA form, the CDR3 reads TGTGCCAGCAGTCGGGACTCTTTTTGGGAGACCCAGTACTTC.

The V call is TRBV5-6, the J call TRBJ2-3, with 8 bases lining up with TRBD2. CDR3 length equals 16 residues. V dropped 5 bases and J dropped 1; count of bases not matched to a gene: 9. Germline loops: CDR1 SGHDT, CDR2 YYEEEE. The CDR3 nucleotides read TGTGCCAGCAGTTCTACCGGGACTAGTCGCACAGATACGCAGTATTTT. This encodes CASSSTGTSRTDTQYF.

The V and J genes are TRBV28 and TRBJ1-2; D remains ambiguous. This CDR3 region has 14 residues. V lost 1 base to trimming and J lost 4 bases, with 10 bases between them. Germline CDR1 is MDHEN and CDR2 is SYDVKM. The CDR3 reads CASSLLRFGYGYTF. The CDR3 DNA is TGTGCCAGCAGTTTATTGAGGTTTGGCTATGGCTACACCTTC.

The chain joins TRBV5-1 to TRBJ2-5; 7 bases are shared with TRBD1. After removal of 6 bases from V and 2 bases from J, the junction contained 7 bases not matched to a gene. Germline loops: CDR1 SGHRS, CDR2 YFSETQ. The CDR3 is 14 residues long. The DNA of the CDR3 is TGCGCCAGCACAGGGACAGCGACGCAAGAGACCCAGTACTTC. Amino acids: CASTGTATQETQYF. The full variable domain, rest sourced from reference TRBV5-1 and TRBJ2-5, is KAGVTQTPRYLIKTRGQQVTLSCSPISGHRSVSWYQQTPGQGLQFLFEYFSETQRNKGNFPGRFSGRQFSNSRSEMNVSTLELGDSALYLCASTGTATQETQYFGPGTRLLVL.

The J gene is TRBJ2-4, the V gene TRBV7-2; D is unclear. The CDR3 is 13 amino acids. Trimming cost V 4 bases and J 5 bases, with 9 bases left between them. CDR1 SGHTA and CDR2 FQGNSA come from the germline V gene. Written as DNA, the CDR3 is TGTGCCAGCAGCTCACGTACAGAAAACATTCAGTACTTC. Protein: CASSSRTENIQYF. Full variable domain (outside the CDR3, taken from reference TRBV7-2 and TRBJ2-4): GAGVSQSPSNKVTEKGKDVELRCDPISGHTALYWYRQSLGQGLEFLIYFQGNSAPDKSGLPSDRFSAERTGGSVSTLTIQRTQQEDSAVYLCASSSRTENIQYFGAGTRLSVL.

J is TRBJ2-7 and V is TRBV28; 10 nucleotides align to TRBD2. This CDR3 is 16 amino acids long. Per the germline V gene, CDR1 is MDHEN and CDR2 is SYDVKM. V shed 2 bases, J shed 4 bases, and the junction held 8 bases outside the gene matches. The CDR3: CASSLGASGRGYEQYF. The CDR3 nucleotides are TGTGCCAGCAGTTTAGGGGCTAGCGGGAGAGGTTACGAGCAGTACTTC.

This clone has more than one count but fewer than ten. The chain employs TRBV20-1 and TRBJ2-1; D not resolved. Deletions cut 5 bases from V and 6 bases from J, with 8 bases between. The CDR3 runs to 11 residues. Per the germline V gene, CDR1 is DFQATT and CDR2 is SNEGSKA (reference sequence). The CDR3 region is CSASRINEQFF. CDR3 sequence (DNA): TGCAGTGCTTCTCGTATCAATGAGCAGTTCTTC.

The chain joins TRBV7-2 to TRBJ2-5; maybe TRBD1 (9 bases). This CDR3 has 17 amino acids. Germline V gene sequence: CDR1 SGHTA, CDR2 FQGNSA. Trimming cost V 8 bases and J 3 bases, with 25 bases left between them. CDR3 amino acids: CASQTGTGTRLEETQYF. CDR3 nucleotides: TGTGCCAGCCAAACCGGGACAGGGACTAGATTAGAAGAGACCCAGTACTTC.

This sequence joins TRBV12-3 or TRBV12-4 and TRBJ2-1; D not resolved. The V gene lost 5 bases and the J gene lost 8 bases, with 13 bases spanning the gap. The CDR3 runs 13 residues. As DNA, the CDR3 is TGTGCCAGCAGTATTAGTAAGTCCGATGAGCAGTTCTTC. It codes for CASSISKSDEQFF.

This chain joins TRBV5-1 and TRBJ1-2; unclear D gene. Germline CDR1 and CDR2: SGHRS and YFSETQ. Trimming took 0 bases from V and 2 from J, leaving 8 bases between them. The CDR3 spans 14 residues. The CDR3 loop is CASSLGEPNYGYTF. CDR3 nucleotides: TGCGCCAGCAGCTTGGGAGAGCCCAACTATGGCTACACCTTC.

This chain links TRBV5-6 with TRBJ2-3, with a tentative D call TRBD1 (5 bases). Germline V gene data show CDR1 as SGHDT and CDR2 as YYEEEE. This CDR3 spans 15 amino acids. Trimming cost V 0 bases and J 0 bases, with 8 bases left between them. The DNA for the CDR3 is TGTGCCAGCAGCTTGGTAGGGGCTAGCACAGATACGCAGTATTTT. Protein product: CASSLVGASTDTQYF.

The rearrangement links TRBV5-1 to TRBJ2-7, with D maybe TRBD1 (6 bases). CDR3 length equals 15 residues. With 6 bases removed from V and 1 base from J, the gap between germline ends came to 17 bases. Germline CDR1 reads SGHRS; CDR2 reads YFSETQ. The DNA for the CDR3 is TGCGCCAGCAATTACCGGGACACCAATTCCTACGAGCAGTACTTC. Its translation is CASNYRDTNSYEQYF.

This clone was seen only once. V usage is TRBV7-9 and J usage is TRBJ2-7, with 8 nucleotides matching TRBD1. The CDR3 covers 15 residues. V lost 3 bases to trimming and J lost 6 bases; unmatched junction nucleotides: 10. Germline V gene sequence: CDR1 SEHNR, CDR2 FQNEAQ (reference sequence). The CDR3 region has the DNA TGTGCCAGCAGCTTCAAGGACAGGGCCGTGGGCGAGCAGTACTTC. It specifies CASSFKDRAVGEQYF.

The chain carries TRBV28 and TRBJ2-3, with 12 nucleotides matching TRBD2. The J segment lost 1 base and the V segment lost 2 bases, leaving 1 base of the junction unmatched. The length of the CDR3 is 16 residues. CDR1 is MDHEN and CDR2 is SYDVKM in the germline V gene. CDR3 DNA: TGTGCCAGCAGTTTACCTAGCGGGAGGGGCACAGATACGCAGTATTTT. The encoded protein is CASSLPSGRGTDTQYF.

This sequence joins TRBV7-9 and TRBJ2-3; 15 positions agree with TRBD2. The CDR3 is 19 residues long. Germline CDR1 is SEHNR and CDR2 is FQNEAQ (reference sequence). With V trimmed by 4 bases and J by 2 bases, 10 bases remained unmatched. The CDR3 spells CASSSSGLAGGPITDTQYF. Written as DNA, the CDR3 is TGTGCCAGCAGCTCCTCCGGACTAGCGGGAGGGCCAATCACAGATACGCAGTATTTT.